This TCR beta chain was recovered during a study of CD8 T cells in Susac syndrome. Treatment-naive patients with stable or active relapsing-remitting disease were the multiple sclerosis controls. Germline CDR1 reads MNHEY; CDR2 reads SVGAGI. CDR3 size: 16 residues. Germline trimming cut 0 bases from V and 2 bases from J; bases unmatched to any gene: 3. Reverse transcription of 0.5 to 1 ug RNA was performed with random hexamers. TCRdb itself ran the immunoSEQ multiplex PCR reads through MiXCR, one entry per CDR3 protein. Here the sample spans about 440,000 distinct CDR3 sequences, 75% to 90% being singletons.

The chain is built from TRBV6-5 and TRBJ2-2; 7 bases are shared with TRBD2. The sequence was collected from a human donor with multiple sclerosis. Specimen: CD8+ T cells from PBMCs. CDR3 in amino acids: CASSYSASGNTGELFF. The CDR3 DNA follows: TGTGCCAGCAGTTACTCGGCTAGCGGAAACACCGGGGAGCTGTTTTTT.